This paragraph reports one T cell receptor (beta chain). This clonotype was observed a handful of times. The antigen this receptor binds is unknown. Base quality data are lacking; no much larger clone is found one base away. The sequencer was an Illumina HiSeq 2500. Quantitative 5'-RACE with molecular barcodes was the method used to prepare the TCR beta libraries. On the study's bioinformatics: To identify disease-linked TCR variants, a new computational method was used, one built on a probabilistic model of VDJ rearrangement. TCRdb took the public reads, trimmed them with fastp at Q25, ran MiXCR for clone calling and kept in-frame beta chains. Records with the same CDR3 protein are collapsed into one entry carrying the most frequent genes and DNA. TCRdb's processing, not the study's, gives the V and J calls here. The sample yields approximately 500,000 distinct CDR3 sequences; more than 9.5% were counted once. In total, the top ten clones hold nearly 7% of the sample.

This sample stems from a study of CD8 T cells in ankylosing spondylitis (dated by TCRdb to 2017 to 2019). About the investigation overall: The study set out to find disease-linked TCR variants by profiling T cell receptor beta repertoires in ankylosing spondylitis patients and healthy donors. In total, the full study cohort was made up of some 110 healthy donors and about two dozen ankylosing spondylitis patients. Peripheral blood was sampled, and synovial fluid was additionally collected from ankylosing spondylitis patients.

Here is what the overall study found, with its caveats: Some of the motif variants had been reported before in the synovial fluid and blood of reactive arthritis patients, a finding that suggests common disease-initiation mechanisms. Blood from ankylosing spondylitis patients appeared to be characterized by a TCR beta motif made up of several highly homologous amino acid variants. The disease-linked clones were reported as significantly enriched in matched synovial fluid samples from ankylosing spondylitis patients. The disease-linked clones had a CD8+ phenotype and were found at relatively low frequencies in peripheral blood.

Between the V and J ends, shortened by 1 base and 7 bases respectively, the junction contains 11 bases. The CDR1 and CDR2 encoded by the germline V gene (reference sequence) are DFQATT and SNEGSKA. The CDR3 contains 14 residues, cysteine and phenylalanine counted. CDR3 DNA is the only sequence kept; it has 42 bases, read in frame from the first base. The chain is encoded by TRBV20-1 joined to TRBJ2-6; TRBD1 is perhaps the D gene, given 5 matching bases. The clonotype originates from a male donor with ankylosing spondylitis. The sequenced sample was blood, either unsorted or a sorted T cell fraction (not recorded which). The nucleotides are TGCAGTGCTAGAGGGGGCGGTTCTGCCAACGTCCTGACTTTC. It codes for CSARGGGSANVLTF.